This TCR beta chain was identified in a study of beta chain features in type 1 diabetes. Expressed TCRB transcripts got sequenced, as all isolated RNA was reverse transcribed. Clones were read by immunoSEQ multiplex PCR, and TCRdb kept only the in-frame ones, dropping some. This table has a few hundred thousand clones, 11% to 15% appearing once. Trimming shortened V by 5 bases and J by 5 bases, and 17 bases separated the two germline ends. CDR1 is SGHRS and CDR2 is YFSETQ in the germline V gene. This CDR3 region has 15 residues. The chain has TRBV5-1 and TRBJ2-1; a possible D gene is TRBD2 (6 bases). The TCR comes from a young man in good health. What was sequenced was central memory CD4+ T cells from blood. The CDR3 DNA reads as TGCGCCAGCAGAAACCCGGGACTCGGTGACAATGAGCAGTTCTTC. Its protein product is CASRNPGLGDNEQFF.